The clone carrying this T cell receptor beta chain appeared a few times. Its target is unknown. Germline V gene lookup returns CDR1 DFQATT and CDR2 SNEGSKA (reference sequence). V gave up 3 bases and J gave up 1 base, with 10 bases separating them. This CDR3 region has 14 residues. Documented treatment: 10-day PBMC culture with coronavirus spike peptide pools or control peptides (ViraFEST assay). Positive PCR results dated from March to December 2020, before the US Alpha, Beta and Delta variants. Culture conditions combined around 2 million PBMCs per well with 8.5 to 10 IU/ml IL-2 and 7.5 to 10 ug/ml peptide pools. The record originates from a study of vaccination and CD4 T cells after COVID-19. Sequencing of cultured CD4+ T cell DNA used the Oncomine TCR Beta short-read assay. TCRdb ran MiXCR on the PCR reads and lists one entry per CDR3 protein. The sample holds about 7,600 distinct CDR3 sequences, approximately 20% seen once.

The rearrangement joins TRBV20-1 to TRBJ2-1; maybe TRBD1 (6 bases). This receptor was obtained from a human donor who had recovered from COVID-19. This specimen was CD4+ T cells from blood, cultured in vitro, taken after SARS-CoV-2 vaccination. The CDR3 region has the DNA TGCAGTGCTAGCAGGGGTGGGTCCTACAATGAGCAGTTCTTC. It translates to CSASRGGSYNEQFF.